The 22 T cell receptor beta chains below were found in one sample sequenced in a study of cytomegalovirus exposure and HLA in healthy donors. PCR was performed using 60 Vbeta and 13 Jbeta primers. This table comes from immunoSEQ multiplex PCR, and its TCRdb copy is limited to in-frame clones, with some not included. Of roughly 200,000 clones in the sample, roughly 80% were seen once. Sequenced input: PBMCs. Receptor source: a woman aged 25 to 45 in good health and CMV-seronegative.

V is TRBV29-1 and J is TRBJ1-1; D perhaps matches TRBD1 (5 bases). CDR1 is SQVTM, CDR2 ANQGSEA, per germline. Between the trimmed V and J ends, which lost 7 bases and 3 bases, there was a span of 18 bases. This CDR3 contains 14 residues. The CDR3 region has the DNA TGCAGCGCCACCCGCGGGGCTAGAGACACTGAAGCTTTCTTT. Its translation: CSATRGARDTEAFF.

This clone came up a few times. CDR3 nucleotides: TGTGCCAGCAGTGACAGGGGGCGAGCCAAAAACATTCAGTACTTC. This sequence encodes CASSDRGRAKNIQYF. The chain joins TRBV25-1 to TRBJ2-4; 8 nucleotides align to TRBD1. Germline V CDR1 and CDR2: MGHDK, SYGVNS. This CDR3 region has 15 residues. V trimming: 3 bases; J trimming: 0 bases; junction bases outside the gene matches: 1.

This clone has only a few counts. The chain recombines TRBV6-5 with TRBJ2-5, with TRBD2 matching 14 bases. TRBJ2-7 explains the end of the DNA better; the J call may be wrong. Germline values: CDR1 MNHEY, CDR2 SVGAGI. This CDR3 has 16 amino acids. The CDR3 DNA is TGTGCCAGCAGTTACCCCAGGACTAGCGGGGGGTACGAGCAGTACTTC. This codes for CASSYPRTSGGYEQYF.

CDR3: CASSVVGGFDEQFF. DNA for the CDR3: TGTGCCAGCAGCGTAGTGGGGGGGTTCGATGAGCAGTTCTTC. The genes are TRBV9 and TRBJ2-1, with 7 bases matching TRBD2. Germline trimming cut 0 bases from V and 8 bases from J; bases unmatched to any gene: 5. This CDR3 comprises 14 residues. The germline V gene has CDR1 SGDLS and CDR2 YYNGEE.

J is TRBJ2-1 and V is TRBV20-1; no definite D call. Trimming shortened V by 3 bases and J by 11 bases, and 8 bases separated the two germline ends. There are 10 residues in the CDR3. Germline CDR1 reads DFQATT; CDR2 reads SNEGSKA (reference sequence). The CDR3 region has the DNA TGCAGTGCTAGGGGCCAGAAGCAGTTCTTC. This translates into CSARGQKQFF.

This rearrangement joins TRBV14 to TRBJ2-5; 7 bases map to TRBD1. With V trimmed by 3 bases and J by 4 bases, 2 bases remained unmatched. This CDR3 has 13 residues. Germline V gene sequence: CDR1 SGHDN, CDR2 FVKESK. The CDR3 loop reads CASSHSGGETQYF. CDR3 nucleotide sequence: TGTGCCAGCAGCCATTCAGGGGGAGAGACCCAGTACTTC.

CDR3 amino acids: CAWSVGGVHNEQFF. The CDR3 bases are TGTGCCTGGAGTGTGGGGGGGGTCCACAATGAGCAGTTCTTC. The rearrangement uses TRBV30 and TRBJ2-1, with 7 bases fitting TRBD2. The CDR3 runs 14 residues. The ends lost 0 bases at V and 5 bases at J; junction bases unmatched: 4. Germline values: CDR1 GTSNPN, CDR2 SVGIG (reference sequence).

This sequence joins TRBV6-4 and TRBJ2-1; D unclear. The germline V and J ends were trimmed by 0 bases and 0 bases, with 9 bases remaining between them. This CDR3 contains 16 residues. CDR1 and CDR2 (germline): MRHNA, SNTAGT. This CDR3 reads CASSDSLESSYNEQFF. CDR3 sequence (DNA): TGTGCCAGCAGTGACTCGCTAGAGAGCTCCTACAATGAGCAGTTCTTC.

The CDR3 coding sequence is TGTGCCAGCAGCTTAAGACTATCCGGCCACTATGGCTACACCTTC. Translation: CASSLRLSGHYGYTF. The chain has TRBV11-2 and TRBJ1-2; D uncertain. Per germline, CDR1 SGHAT and CDR2 FQNNGV. This CDR3 has 15 amino acids. V was shortened by 2 bases and J by 3 bases, with 13 bases between the two germline ends.

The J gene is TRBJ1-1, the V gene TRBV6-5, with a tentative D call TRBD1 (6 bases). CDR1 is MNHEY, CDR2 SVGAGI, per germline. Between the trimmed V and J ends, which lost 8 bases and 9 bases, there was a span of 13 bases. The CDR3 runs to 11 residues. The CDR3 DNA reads TGTGCCAGCGTTGGCAGGGGCAAAGCTTTCTTT. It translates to CASVGRGKAFF.

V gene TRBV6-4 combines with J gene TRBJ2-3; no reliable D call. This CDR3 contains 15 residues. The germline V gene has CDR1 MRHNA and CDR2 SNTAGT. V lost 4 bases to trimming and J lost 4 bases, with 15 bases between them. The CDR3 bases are TGTGCCAGCAGTGTAGCCGCCGAAGGCGCAGATACGCAGTATTTT. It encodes CASSVAAEGADTQYF.

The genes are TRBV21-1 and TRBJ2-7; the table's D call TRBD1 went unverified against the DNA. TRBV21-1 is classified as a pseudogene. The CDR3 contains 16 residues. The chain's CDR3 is CASSKEGQGSSYEQYF. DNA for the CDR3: TGTGCCAGCAGCAAAGAGGGACAGGGATCCTCCTACGAGCAGTACTTC.

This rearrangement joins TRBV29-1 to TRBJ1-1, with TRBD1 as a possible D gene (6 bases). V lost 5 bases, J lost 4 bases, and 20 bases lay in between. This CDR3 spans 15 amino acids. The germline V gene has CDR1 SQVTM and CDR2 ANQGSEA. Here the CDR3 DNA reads TGCAGCGTTCGCCCTCACCGGGACATTCCCACTGAAGCTTTCTTT. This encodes CSVRPHRDIPTEAFF.

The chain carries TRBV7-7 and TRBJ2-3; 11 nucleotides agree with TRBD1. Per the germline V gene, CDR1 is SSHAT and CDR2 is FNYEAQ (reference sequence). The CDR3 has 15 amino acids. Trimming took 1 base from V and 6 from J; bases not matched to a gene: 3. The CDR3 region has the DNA TGTGCCAGCAGCTTAGGGACAGGGGGCTTCGATACGCAGTATTTT. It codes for CASSLGTGGFDTQYF.

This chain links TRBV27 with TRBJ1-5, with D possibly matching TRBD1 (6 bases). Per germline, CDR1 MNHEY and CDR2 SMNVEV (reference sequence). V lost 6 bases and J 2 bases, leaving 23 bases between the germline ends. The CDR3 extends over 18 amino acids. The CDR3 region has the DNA TGTGCCAGCAGCCCCGTTGGGTACAGGGAAGATGGCAATCAGCCCCAGCATTTT. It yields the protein CASSPVGYREDGNQPQHF.

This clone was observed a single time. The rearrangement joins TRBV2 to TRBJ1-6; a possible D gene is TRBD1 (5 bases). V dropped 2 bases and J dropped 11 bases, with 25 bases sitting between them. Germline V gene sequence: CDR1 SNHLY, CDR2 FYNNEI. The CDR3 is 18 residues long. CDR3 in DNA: TGTGCCAGCAGTGAAATGTTCTTAGCGGGGGACCTACAGGCACCCCTCCACTTT. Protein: CASSEMFLAGDLQAPLHF. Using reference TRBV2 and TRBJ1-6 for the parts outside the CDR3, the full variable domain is EPEVTQTPSHQVTQMGQEVILRCVPISNHLYFYWYRQILGQKVEFLVSFYNNEISEKSEIFDDQFSVERPDGSNFTLKIRSTKLEDSAMYFCASSEMFLAGDLQAPLHFGNGTRLTVT.

DNA of the CDR3: TGTGCCAGCAGCGTAGTGTCAGGGTCGAGAACTGAAGCTTTCTTT. Translating gives CASSVVSGSRTEAFF. The chain combines TRBV9 with TRBJ1-1; tentative D call: TRBD1 (5 bases). Germline loops: CDR1 SGDLS, CDR2 YYNGEE. V lost 0 bases, J lost 5 bases, and 14 bases lay in between. CDR3 length: 15 residues. The full variable domain, completed using reference TRBV9 and TRBJ1-1, is DSGVTQTPKHLITATGQRVTLRCSPRSGDLSVYWYQQSLDQGLQFLIQYYNGEERAKGNILERFSAQQFPDLHSELNLSSLELGDSALYFCASSVVSGSRTEAFFGQGTRLTVV.

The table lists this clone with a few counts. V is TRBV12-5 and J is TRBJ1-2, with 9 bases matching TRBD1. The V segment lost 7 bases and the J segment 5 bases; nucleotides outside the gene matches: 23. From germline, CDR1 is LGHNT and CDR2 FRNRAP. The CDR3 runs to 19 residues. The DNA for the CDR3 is TGTGCTAGTGCCAAGGTCCCGGGACAGGGCGTAAGAGGATGGTATGGCTACACCTTC. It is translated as CASAKVPGQGVRGWYGYTF.

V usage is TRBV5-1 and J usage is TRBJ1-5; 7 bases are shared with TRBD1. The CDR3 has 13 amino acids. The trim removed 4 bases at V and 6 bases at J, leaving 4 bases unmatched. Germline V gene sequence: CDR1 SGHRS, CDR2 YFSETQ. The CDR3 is CASSPTGIQPQHF. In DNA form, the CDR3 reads TGCGCCAGCAGCCCGACAGGGATTCAGCCCCAGCATTTT.

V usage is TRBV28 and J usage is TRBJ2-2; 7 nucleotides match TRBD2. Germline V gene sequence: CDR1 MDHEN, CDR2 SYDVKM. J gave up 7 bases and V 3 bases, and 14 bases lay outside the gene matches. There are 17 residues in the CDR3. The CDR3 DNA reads TGTGCCAGCAGTTTCCTAGCGGATCCGGAGAAAGGCGGGGAGCTGTTTTTT. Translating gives CASSFLADPEKGGELFF.

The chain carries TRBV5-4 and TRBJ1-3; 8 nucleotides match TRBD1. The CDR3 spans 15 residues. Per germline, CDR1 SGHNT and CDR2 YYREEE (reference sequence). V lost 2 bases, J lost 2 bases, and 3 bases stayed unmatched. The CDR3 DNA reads TGTGCCAGCAGCTTACAGGGGGGGGCTGGAAACACCATATATTTT. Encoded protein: CASSLQGGAGNTIYF.

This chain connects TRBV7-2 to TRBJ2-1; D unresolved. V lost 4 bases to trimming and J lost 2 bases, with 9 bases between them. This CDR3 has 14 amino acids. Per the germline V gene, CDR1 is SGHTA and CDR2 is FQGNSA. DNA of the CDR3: TGTGCCAGCAGCTCGTACAGAACCTACAATGAGCAGTTCTTC. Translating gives CASSSYRTYNEQFF. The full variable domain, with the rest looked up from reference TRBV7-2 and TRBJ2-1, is GAGVSQSPSNKVTEKGKDVELRCDPISGHTALYWYRQSLGQGLEFLIYFQGNSAPDKSGLPSDRFSAERTGGSVSTLTIQRTQQEDSAVYLCASSSYRTYNEQFFGPGTRLTVL.